This T cell receptor (beta chain) emerged from a study of cytotoxic CD8 clonotypes in ibrutinib-treated CLL. Assay used: immunoSEQ multiplex PCR; TCRdb lists only in-frame clones, some missing. The data contain 55,000 to 85,000 clones, approximately 90% of them singletons. Whole-study findings and limits: Measured clonality at baseline was greater than in age-matched healthy donors and tracked with circulating CD8+ T-cell counts.

Of note for this clone: Its specificity is unknown.

The germline CDR1 and CDR2 sequences are SQVTM and ANQGSEA. CDR3 length: 15 amino acids. With 8 bases clipped from V and 7 bases from J, the junction kept 13 bases outside the gene matches. The source material was PBMCs, sampled after 12 months of ibrutinib treatment. The rearrangement links TRBV29-1 to TRBJ2-1, with 11 bases aligning to TRBD1. The TCR sequence derives from a human donor with chronic lymphocytic leukemia. The CDR3 spells CSIPPDRGPLNEQFF. The CDR3 nucleotides read TGCAGCATACCCCCGGACAGGGGGCCCTTGAATGAGCAGTTCTTC.